This T cell receptor (beta chain) was found in a study of cytomegalovirus exposure and HLA in healthy donors. Whole-study results and caveats: Relative to the approximately 700-donor mean, N-insertions were reportedly fewer in an Asian-associated ancestry cluster in a later analysis.

This clone was counted between two and nine times. Its cognate antigen is unknown. Amplification used 60 Vbeta primers and 13 Jbeta primers. Sequencing used immunoSEQ multiplex PCR; TCRdb keeps in-frame clones, though not all of them. Of some 190,000 clones in the sample, roughly 80% are singletons; the top ten hold about 2.4%. The donors comprised healthy bone marrow donors. The CDR3 spans 18 residues. Germline CDR1 reads SGDLS; CDR2 reads YYNGEE. The V and J ends lost 0 bases and 5 bases, in that order; junction bases with no gene match: 10. V gene TRBV9 combines with J gene TRBJ2-2; TRBD1 matches 10 bases. The sample taken for sequencing was PBMCs. This TCR came from a male donor in good health and CMV-seronegative. CDR3 loop: CASSVAPTGQGRTGELFF. The CDR3 DNA follows: TGTGCCAGCAGCGTAGCTCCCACGGGACAGGGGAGGACCGGGGAGCTGTTTTTT.